The entry below gives a single TCR beta chain sequence along with its context. CDR1 is MDHEN, CDR2 SYDVKM, per germline. V shed 2 bases and J shed 0 bases, with 7 bases lying between them. CDR3 length: 15 amino acids. This entry comes from a study of OX40 agonist ivuxolimab in advanced cancers. TCRdb's table, derived via immunoSEQ multiplex PCR, lists solely in-frame clones and lacks some. This sample has approximately 91,000 clones, with about 86% found just once. Sample: CD4+ or CD8+ T cells sorted from blood, taken in a trial of the OX40 agonist ivuxolimab. The source is an adult with an advanced solid tumor such as melanoma, head and neck, liver or kidney cancer. The rearrangement uses TRBV28 and TRBJ2-2, with D unresolved. Here the CDR3 reads CASSLQTSNTGELFF. In nucleotides, the CDR3 is TGTGCCAGCAGTTTACAGACCTCGAACACCGGGGAGCTGTTTTTT.